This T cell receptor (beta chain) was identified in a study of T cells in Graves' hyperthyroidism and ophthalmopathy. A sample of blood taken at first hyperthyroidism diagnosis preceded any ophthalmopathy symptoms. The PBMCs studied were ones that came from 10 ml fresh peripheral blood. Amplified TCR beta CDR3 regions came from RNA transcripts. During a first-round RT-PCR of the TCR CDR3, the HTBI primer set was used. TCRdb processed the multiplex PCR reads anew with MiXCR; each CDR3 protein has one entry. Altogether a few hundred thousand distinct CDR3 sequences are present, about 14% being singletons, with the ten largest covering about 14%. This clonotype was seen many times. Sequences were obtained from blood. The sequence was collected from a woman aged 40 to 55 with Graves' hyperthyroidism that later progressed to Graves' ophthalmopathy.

The CDR3, as DNA: TGTGCCAGCAGCCAAGATCTTGACAGCCACAATGAGCAGTTCTTC. Amino acid sequence: CASSQDLDSHNEQFF. The rearrangement links TRBV3-1 to TRBJ2-1; TRBD1 is a possible D gene (5 bases). The CDR3 is made up of 15 amino acids. Germline assignment: CDR1 LGHDT and CDR2 YNNKEL (reference sequence). Trimming left V 0 bases short and J 5 bases short, with 11 bases between.